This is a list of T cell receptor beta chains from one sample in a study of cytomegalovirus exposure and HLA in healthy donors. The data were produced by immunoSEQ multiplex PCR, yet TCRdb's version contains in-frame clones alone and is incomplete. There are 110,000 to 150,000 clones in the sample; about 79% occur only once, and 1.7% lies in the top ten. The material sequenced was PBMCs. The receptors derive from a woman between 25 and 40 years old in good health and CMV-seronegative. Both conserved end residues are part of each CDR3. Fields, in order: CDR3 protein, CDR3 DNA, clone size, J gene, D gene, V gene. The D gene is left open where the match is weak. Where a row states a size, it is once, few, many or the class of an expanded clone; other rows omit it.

cdr3_aa: CASSLGGTVSNQPQHF
cdr3_nt: TGTGCCAGCAGTTTAGGGGGGACGGTCAGCAATCAGCCCCAGCATTTT
clone_size: .
j_call: TRBJ1-5
d_call: .
v_call: TRBV28

cdr3_aa: CASSSDRVKQYF
cdr3_nt: TGTGCCAGCAGTTCTGACAGGGTGAAGCAGTACTTC
clone_size: .
j_call: TRBJ2-7
d_call: TRBD1
v_call: TRBV7-2

cdr3_aa: CASSGRDRATYEQYF
cdr3_nt: TGCGCCAGCAGTGGCCGGGACAGGGCCACCTACGAGCAGTACTTC
clone_size: .
j_call: TRBJ2-7
d_call: TRBD1
v_call: TRBV10-1

cdr3_aa: CASSSRGPPSPDTQYF
cdr3_nt: TGTGCCAGCAGCTCGCGGGGACCCCCTAGCCCAGATACGCAGTATTTT
clone_size: few
j_call: TRBJ2-3
d_call: .
v_call: TRBV7-9

cdr3_aa: CASSLSGLGMKTQYF
cdr3_nt: TGTGCCAGCAGCTTATCGGGACTCGGTATGAAGACCCAGTACTTC
clone_size: .
j_call: TRBJ2-5
d_call: .
v_call: TRBV7-2

cdr3_aa: CASSPSTGMDTEAFF
cdr3_nt: TGCGCCAGCAGCCCCTCGACAGGGATGGACACTGAAGCTTTCTTT
clone_size: .
j_call: TRBJ1-1
d_call: TRBD1
v_call: TRBV5-1

cdr3_aa: CARSQVWTGIFNEQFF
cdr3_nt: TGTGCCAGAAGCCAGGTCTGGACAGGGATATTCAATGAGCAGTTCTTC
clone_size: .
j_call: TRBJ2-1
d_call: TRBD1
v_call: TRBV5-3

cdr3_aa: CASSLATPADTQYF
cdr3_nt: TGTGCCAGCAGCTTGGCCACACCAGCAGATACGCAGTATTTT
clone_size: .
j_call: TRBJ2-3
d_call: .
v_call: TRBV5-6

cdr3_aa: CASSSDSYNYGYTF
cdr3_nt: TGCGCCAGCAGCTCGGACAGCTATAACTATGGCTACACCTTC
clone_size: few
j_call: TRBJ1-2
d_call: .
v_call: TRBV5-1

cdr3_aa: CASSLDSNPPLHF
cdr3_nt: TGTGCCAGCAGCTTGGACAGTAATCCCCCCCTCCACTTT
clone_size: .
j_call: TRBJ1-6
d_call: .
v_call: TRBV7-9

cdr3_aa: CASSHGTGAKKYF
cdr3_nt: TGTGCCAGCAGCCACGGGACAGGGGCTAAGAAGTACTTC
clone_size: .
j_call: TRBJ2-5
d_call: TRBD1
v_call: TRBV5-6

cdr3_aa: CASRPSQGAPRWTEAFF
cdr3_nt: TGTGCCAGCAGACCTTCACAGGGGGCACCCCGGTGGACTGAAGCTTTCTTT
clone_size: .
j_call: TRBJ1-1
d_call: TRBD1
v_call: TRBV5-5

cdr3_aa: CASSYRDWDTDTQYF
cdr3_nt: TGTGCCAGCAGTTACCGGGACTGGGACACAGATACGCAGTATTTT
clone_size: once
j_call: TRBJ2-3
d_call: .
v_call: TRBV6-6

cdr3_aa: CASSQVVTEAFF
cdr3_nt: TGTGCCAGCAGCCAGGTAGTTACTGAAGCTTTCTTT
clone_size: few
j_call: TRBJ1-1
d_call: .
v_call: TRBV25-1

cdr3_aa: CSVERGQGAAFF
cdr3_nt: TGCAGCGTTGAAAGGGGACAGGGTGCAGCTTTCTTT
clone_size: .
j_call: TRBJ1-1
d_call: TRBD1
v_call: TRBV29-1

cdr3_aa: CASSERQLYGYTF
cdr3_nt: TGTGCCAGCAGTGAACGACAGCTCTATGGCTACACCTTC
clone_size: once
j_call: TRBJ1-2
d_call: .
v_call: TRBV6-1

cdr3_aa: CASSLGQGTSYEQYF
cdr3_nt: TGTGCCAGCAGCTTAGGACAGGGTACTTCCTACGAGCAGTACTTC
clone_size: .
j_call: TRBJ2-7
d_call: TRBD1
v_call: TRBV7-9

cdr3_aa: CASSTDRSSTDTQYF
cdr3_nt: TGTGCCAGTAGTACAGACAGATCTAGCACAGATACGCAGTATTTT
clone_size: .
j_call: TRBJ2-3
d_call: .
v_call: TRBV19

cdr3_aa: CSAKRYNEQFF
cdr3_nt: TGCAGTGCAAAGCGTTACAATGAGCAGTTCTTC
clone_size: .
j_call: TRBJ2-1
d_call: .
v_call: TRBV20-1

cdr3_aa: CASSSNGYEQYF
cdr3_nt: TGTGCCAGCAGTTCAAACGGCTACGAGCAGTACTTC
clone_size: .
j_call: TRBJ2-7
d_call: .
v_call: TRBV6-5

cdr3_aa: CASRTGGYGYTF
cdr3_nt: TGCGCCAGCAGGACAGGGGGCTATGGCTACACCTTC
clone_size: .
j_call: TRBJ1-2
d_call: TRBD1
v_call: TRBV5-1

cdr3_aa: CASSYSVSANYGYTF
cdr3_nt: TGTGCCAGCAGTTACTCGGTGTCAGCTAACTATGGCTACACCTTC
clone_size: few
j_call: TRBJ1-2
d_call: .
v_call: TRBV6-6

cdr3_aa: CASSASGLTPGELFF
cdr3_nt: TGCGCCAGCAGCGCGTCAGGGTTAACACCCGGGGAGCTGTTTTTT
clone_size: .
j_call: TRBJ2-2
d_call: .
v_call: TRBV5-1

cdr3_aa: CAWRDRGIGAFF
cdr3_nt: TGTGCCTGGAGGGACAGGGGAATAGGAGCTTTCTTT
clone_size: .
j_call: TRBJ1-1
d_call: TRBD1
v_call: TRBV30

cdr3_aa: CASSLAGQGAWYGYTF
cdr3_nt: TGCGCCAGCAGCTTGGCGGGACAGGGGGCTTGGTATGGCTACACCTTC
clone_size: .
j_call: TRBJ1-2
d_call: TRBD1
v_call: TRBV5-1

cdr3_aa: CASSSRGAETQYF
cdr3_nt: TGTGCCAGCAGCTCACGCGGGGCAGAGACCCAGTACTTC
clone_size: .
j_call: TRBJ2-5
d_call: .
v_call: TRBV7-9

cdr3_aa: CSVATGSQETQYF
cdr3_nt: TGCAGCGTTGCCACAGGGTCCCAAGAGACCCAGTACTTC
clone_size: once
j_call: TRBJ2-5
d_call: .
v_call: TRBV29-1

cdr3_aa: CASSLVSPFYNEQFF
cdr3_nt: TGTGCCAGCAGCTTAGTCTCCCCTTTCTACAATGAGCAGTTCTTC
clone_size: once
j_call: TRBJ2-1
d_call: .
v_call: TRBV11-2

cdr3_aa: CASSLVWDTGSPLHF
cdr3_nt: TGTGCCAGTAGCTTGGTCTGGGACACAGGTTCACCCCTCCACTTT
clone_size: .
j_call: TRBJ1-6
d_call: .
v_call: TRBV19

cdr3_aa: CASSLMRVSNEQFF
cdr3_nt: TGTGCCAGCAGCTTAATGAGGGTTAGCAATGAGCAGTTCTTC
clone_size: .
j_call: TRBJ2-1
d_call: .
v_call: TRBV7-2

cdr3_aa: CASSLVSGGVNGQFF
cdr3_nt: TGTGCCAGCAGCTTGGTTAGCGGGGGGGTGAATGGGCAGTTCTTC
clone_size: .
j_call: TRBJ2-1
d_call: TRBD2
v_call: TRBV5-6

cdr3_aa: CASSPQSNQPQHF
cdr3_nt: TGTGCCAGCAGTCCCCAGTCAAATCAGCCCCAGCATTTT
clone_size: .
j_call: TRBJ1-5
d_call: .
v_call: TRBV6-1

cdr3_aa: CASSQGTSNYGYTF
cdr3_nt: TGTGCCAGCAGCCAGGGGACGTCCAACTATGGCTACACCTTC
clone_size: .
j_call: TRBJ1-2
d_call: .
v_call: TRBV7-2

cdr3_aa: CASSLGAGGQSGYTF
cdr3_nt: TGCGCCAGCAGCTTGGGCGCAGGGGGACAAAGTGGCTACACCTTC
clone_size: .
j_call: TRBJ1-2
d_call: TRBD1
v_call: TRBV5-1

cdr3_aa: CASSFSGGGYEQYF
cdr3_nt: TGCGCCAGCAGCTTTAGCGGGGGAGGCTACGAGCAGTACTTC
clone_size: .
j_call: TRBJ2-7
d_call: TRBD2
v_call: TRBV5-1

cdr3_aa: CASKNDRGANYGYTF
cdr3_nt: TGTGCCAGCAAGAACGACAGGGGAGCTAACTATGGCTACACCTTC
clone_size: .
j_call: TRBJ1-2
d_call: TRBD1
v_call: TRBV6-5

cdr3_aa: CASSSSGIITEAFF
cdr3_nt: TGTGCCAGCAGCTCGTCAGGGATTATCACTGAAGCTTTCTTT
clone_size: .
j_call: TRBJ1-1
d_call: .
v_call: TRBV5-4

cdr3_aa: CASSATGGGLLTEAFF
cdr3_nt: TGTGCCAGCAGCGCGACAGGGGGCGGGTTACTAACTGAAGCTTTCTTT
clone_size: once
j_call: TRBJ1-1
d_call: TRBD1
v_call: TRBV27

cdr3_aa: CASSSGTGGSYNEQFF
cdr3_nt: TGCGCCAGCAGCTCGGGGACAGGGGGTTCCTACAATGAGCAGTTCTTC
clone_size: .
j_call: TRBJ2-1
d_call: TRBD1
v_call: TRBV5-1

cdr3_aa: CASASEGRGSNEKLFF
cdr3_nt: TGTGCCAGCGCTAGCGAGGGGCGGGGGTCTAATGAAAAACTGTTTTTT
clone_size: .
j_call: TRBJ1-4
d_call: .
v_call: TRBV25-1

cdr3_aa: CASRGGVATNEKLFF
cdr3_nt: TGTGCCAGCAGAGGCGGAGTTGCAACTAATGAAAAACTGTTTTTT
clone_size: .
j_call: TRBJ1-4
d_call: .
v_call: TRBV2

cdr3_aa: CASSLGGVTEAFF
cdr3_nt: TGTGCCAGCAGCTTAGGGGGGGTCACTGAAGCTTTCTTT
clone_size: once
j_call: TRBJ1-1
d_call: .
v_call: TRBV5-5